The 10 T cell receptor beta chains reported below all come from one sample, sequenced in a study of beta chain bispecific antibodies for T cell cancers. Overall study results and limits: Most targeted TRBV signal came from the leukemia cell line cells, not normal T cells.

TCRdb used MiXCR to reprocess the 5' RACE reads, holding one entry per CDR3 protein. The sample includes about 20,000 distinct CDR3 sequences, roughly 2.6% of them seen just once. Blood mononuclear cells were expanded for about three days using either OKT3 anti-CD3 antibody or CD3/CD28 beads. No antigen is known for these receptors. The material sequenced was healthy donor T cells cultured with leukemia cells. The receptors originated from a human donor in good health. Some clones in this sample may be carry-over from other donors' samples.

This clonotype has more than one count but fewer than ten. The rearrangement joins TRBV29-1 to TRBJ2-2; the D gene is possibly TRBD1 (5 bases). The V gene's germline CDR1 is SQVTM and CDR2 ANQGSEA. CDR3 size: 13 residues. The V gene lost 8 bases and the J gene lost 3 bases, with 13 bases spanning the gap. The CDR3 sequence is CSTVGVDTGELFF. CDR3 coding DNA: TGCAGCACTGTAGGGGTAGACACCGGGGAGCTGTTTTTT.

This clonotype was detected many times. The chain uses TRBV2 and TRBJ2-7; 7 nucleotides agree with TRBD1. Germline CDR1 is SNHLY and CDR2 is FYNNEI. V was clipped by 8 bases and J by 2 bases; unmatched bases: 3. The CDR3 spans 12 residues. The CDR3 nucleotides read TGTGCCAGCTTAGGACAGGCCTACGAGCAGTACTTC. Encoded protein: CASLGQAYEQYF. The complete variable domain, with remaining parts taken from reference TRBV2 and TRBJ2-7, reads EPEVTQTPSHQVTQMGQEVILRCVPISNHLYFYWYRQILGQKVEFLVSFYNNEISEKSEIFDDQFSVERPDGSNFTLKIRSTKLEDSAMYFCASLGQAYEQYFGPGTRLTVT.

The J gene is TRBJ2-6, the V gene TRBV20-1; D assignment may be TRBD1 or TRBD2 (6 bases each). This CDR3 has 17 residues. Trimming pared 0 bases from V and 0 bases from J, leaving 12 bases between. Germline V gene lookup returns CDR1 DFQATT and CDR2 SNEGSKA (reference sequence). CDR3 residues: CSARDHGGFSGANVLTF. CDR3 DNA: TGCAGTGCTAGAGATCACGGGGGCTTCTCTGGGGCCAACGTCCTGACTTTC.

There are many counts of this clonotype. This sequence joins TRBV7-3 and TRBJ2-7; 9 positions match TRBD1. This CDR3 spans 15 amino acids. CDR1 is SGHTA, CDR2 FQGTGA, per germline. The V and J ends lost 5 bases and 3 bases, in that order; junction bases with no gene match: 8. CDR3 amino acids: CASSPAGTGFYEQYF. The CDR3 nucleotides read TGTGCCAGCAGCCCAGCCGGGACAGGGTTCTACGAGCAGTACTTC.

This clonotype was detected many times. The chain carries TRBV7-9 and TRBJ2-5; the D gene could be TRBD1 or TRBD2 (5 bases each). The CDR3 totals 13 residues. Trimming took off 3 bases at V and 10 bases at J, with 15 bases between the two ends. CDR1 and CDR2 (germline): SEHNR, FQNEAQ (reference sequence). CDR3 residues: CASSFLGERIQYF. DNA for the CDR3: TGTGCCAGCAGCTTTTTGGGGGAGAGGATCCAGTACTTC.

The V and J genes are TRBV18 and TRBJ2-6, with D possibly being TRBD1 (6 bases). In germline, CDR1 is KGHSH, CDR2 LQKENI. The CDR3 consists of 19 residues. V lost 3 bases and J 0 bases, leaving 18 bases between the germline ends. DNA of the CDR3: TGTGCCAGCTCACCGATGGGACATAGCTCCCCCTCTGGGGCCAACGTCCTGACTTTC. Translated: CASSPMGHSSPSGANVLTF.

This clonotype came up many times. CDR3 loop: CASSQSVAASGGYHNEQFF. In DNA form, the CDR3 reads TGCGCCAGCAGCCAGAGTGTGGCGGCTAGCGGGGGTTACCACAATGAGCAGTTCTTC. The J gene is TRBJ2-1, the V gene TRBV4-1; 10 bases match TRBD2. After removal of 3 bases from V and 5 bases from J, the junction contained 16 bases not matched to a gene. Germline lookup yields CDR1 MGHRA and CDR2 YSYEKL. The CDR3 is 19 residues long.

This clonotype is medium-sized (0.01 to 0.1%) in the sample. This chain uses TRBV4-2 with TRBJ1-4; 8 bases match TRBD1. The germline V gene encodes CDR1 LGHNA and CDR2 YNFKEQ. Trimming at V came to 4 bases and at J to 7 bases, leaving 5 bases not matched to a gene. The CDR3 runs 14 residues. This CDR3 reads CASSPGQESEKLFF. CDR3 DNA sequence: TGTGCCAGCAGCCCGGGACAGGAGTCTGAAAAACTGTTTTTT.

This clonotype was seen at least ten times. The gene calls are TRBV3-1 and TRBJ2-1; 7 bases are a match to TRBD1. V lost 3 bases and J lost 3; bases outside the gene matches: 5. Per the germline V gene, CDR1 is LGHDT and CDR2 is YNNKEL (reference sequence). There are 15 residues in the CDR3. The CDR3 loop is CASSHRQGVYNEQFF. CDR3 nucleotide sequence: TGTGCCAGCAGCCACCGACAGGGTGTCTACAATGAGCAGTTCTTC.

This clonotype occurred many times. The chain recombines TRBV20-1 with TRBJ2-1; no clear D gene. The CDR3 has 16 residues. V was trimmed by 3 bases and J by 0 bases, leaving 15 bases between them. Germline assignment: CDR1 DFQATT and CDR2 SNEGSKA (reference sequence). In DNA form, the CDR3 reads TGCAGTGCTAGCCCTTATGGGGAAAGCTCCTACAATGAGCAGTTCTTC. It yields the protein CSASPYGESSYNEQFF.